The 8 T cell receptor beta chains reported below all come from one sample, sequenced in a study of OX40 agonist ivuxolimab in advanced cancers. Clones were sequenced by immunoSEQ multiplex PCR, and TCRdb holds only the in-frame ones, with some missing. The sample records some 100,000 clones, 84% being singletons. The material sequenced was CD4+ or CD8+ T cells sorted from blood, taken in a trial of the OX40 agonist ivuxolimab. The receptors were gathered from an adult with an advanced solid tumor such as melanoma, head and neck, liver or kidney cancer.

In this sample, this clone turned up once. The gene calls are TRBV9 and TRBJ1-2; TRBD1 aligns across 10 bases. The CDR3 totals 14 residues. Losses at the gene ends were 3 bases for V and 3 bases for J; bases not matched to a gene: 2. Germline V CDR1 and CDR2: SGDLS, YYNGEE. The CDR3 nucleotides read TGTGCCAGCAGCGCCGGGACAGGGGACTATGGCTACACCTTC. Protein sequence: CASSAGTGDYGYTF. Combining the CDR3 with reference TRBV9 and TRBJ1-2 gives the whole variable domain DSGVTQTPKHLITATGQRVTLRCSPRSGDLSVYWYQQSLDQGLQFLIQYYNGEERAKGNILERFSAQQFPDLHSELNLSSLELGDSALYFCASSAGTGDYGYTFGSGTRLTVV.

This clone has more than one count but fewer than ten. The chain carries TRBV14 and TRBJ1-5; maybe TRBD1 (5 bases). Germline V gives CDR1 SGHDN, CDR2 FVKESK. Trimming cost V 4 bases and J 7 bases, with 17 bases left between them. The CDR3 has 15 amino acids. The CDR3 sequence is CASSPGGAHRQPQHF. The DNA of the CDR3 is TGTGCCAGCAGCCCAGGCGGGGCCCATAGGCAGCCCCAGCATTTT.

This chain joins TRBV19 and TRBJ1-2, with 10 bases aligning to TRBD1. J lost 8 bases, V lost 9 bases, and 12 bases had no gene match. CDR3 length equals 14 residues. Germline values: CDR1 LNHDA, CDR2 SQIVND (reference sequence). The CDR3 region has the DNA TGTGCCAGCTCCAGGGACAGGGGAACTATGGGCTACACCTTC. This codes for CASSRDRGTMGYTF.

The chain employs TRBV11-2 and TRBJ1-1; 8 nucleotides match TRBD1. The CDR3 runs to 13 residues. Germline V gene sequence: CDR1 SGHAT, CDR2 FQNNGV. V lost 5 bases to trimming and J lost 4 bases; unmatched junction nucleotides: 3. As DNA, the CDR3 is TGTGCCAGCAGCCCGGACAGGGCCACTGAAGCTTTCTTT. This gives the protein CASSPDRATEAFF.

The rearrangement links TRBV10-3 to TRBJ1-6; 9 nucleotides match TRBD1. The germline V gene encodes CDR1 ENHRY and CDR2 SYGVKD. This CDR3 comprises 14 residues. Germline trimming cut 5 bases from V and 10 bases from J; bases unmatched to any gene: 6. For the CDR3, the DNA is TGTGCCATCAGTCAGGACAGGGGAGAATCACCCCTCCACTTT. As protein: CAISQDRGESPLHF.

The chain couples TRBV19 to TRBJ2-1; TRBD2 matches 10 bases. Germline values: CDR1 LNHDA, CDR2 SQIVND (reference sequence). V was clipped by 5 bases and J by 4 bases; unmatched bases: 5. The CDR3 extends over 15 amino acids. CDR3 DNA sequence: TGTGCCAGTAGTGCAGTAGCGGGGGGTTACAATGAGCAGTTCTTC. Its protein product is CASSAVAGGYNEQFF.

The chain has TRBV19 and TRBJ2-3; 10 bases agree with TRBD1. CDR1 and CDR2 from the germline V gene are LNHDA and SQIVND (reference sequence). The V and J ends lost 3 bases and 4 bases, in that order; junction bases with no gene match: 4. This CDR3 is built from 15 residues. The CDR3 region has the DNA TGTGCCAGTAGTATCGGGACAGGGGTGGCAGATACGCAGTATTTT. This codes for CASSIGTGVADTQYF.

V gene TRBV5-5 combines with J gene TRBJ2-1, with D maybe TRBD2 (6 bases). CDR3 length: 15 amino acids. Trimming took 0 bases from V and 7 from J, leaving 14 bases between them. Germline V gene sequence: CDR1 SGHKS, CDR2 YYEKEE (reference sequence). The CDR3 DNA sequence: TGTGCCAGCAGCTTGGCCGGGAGCGCGGCGAATGAGCAGTTCTTC. It codes for CASSLAGSAANEQFF. The whole variable domain, remainder taken from reference TRBV5-5 and TRBJ2-1, is DAGVTQSPTHLIKTRGQQVTLRCSPISGHKSVSWYQQVLGQGPQFIFQYYEKEERGRGNFPDRFSARQFPNYSSELNVNALLLGDSALYLCASSLAGSAANEQFFGPGTRLTVL.